Listed here is a single T cell receptor (beta chain). Its antigen is still unknown. The junction and the germline gene differ at one end; a read error may be behind it. It was with 60 Vbeta and 13 Jbeta primers that the PCR ran. Assay: immunoSEQ multiplex PCR; the TCRdb copy retains only in-frame clones and omits some. This table holds some 140,000 clones, about three quarters found once. These data originate in a study of cytomegalovirus exposure and HLA in healthy donors. Points from the study as a whole: When analyzed later, the rates of TCR association showed variation by HLA locus, with DRB1 the most and HLA-C the fewest. Most TCRs appeared rarely, but some public TCRs recurred in many donors. In a later analysis, a missense DCLRE1C variant was linked to TCR beta V- and J-gene trimming.

Germline values: CDR1 MDHEN, CDR2 SYDVKM. The CDR3 consists of 13 residues. Sequencing was performed on PBMCs. The rearrangement uses TRBV28 and TRBJ2-1; D is possibly TRBD1 (5 bases). The source is a male donor in good health and CMV-seropositive. This chain's CDR3 is CASSLWVGDEQFF. CDR3 in DNA: TGTGCCAGCAGTCTATGGGTAGGGGATGAGCAGTTCTTC.